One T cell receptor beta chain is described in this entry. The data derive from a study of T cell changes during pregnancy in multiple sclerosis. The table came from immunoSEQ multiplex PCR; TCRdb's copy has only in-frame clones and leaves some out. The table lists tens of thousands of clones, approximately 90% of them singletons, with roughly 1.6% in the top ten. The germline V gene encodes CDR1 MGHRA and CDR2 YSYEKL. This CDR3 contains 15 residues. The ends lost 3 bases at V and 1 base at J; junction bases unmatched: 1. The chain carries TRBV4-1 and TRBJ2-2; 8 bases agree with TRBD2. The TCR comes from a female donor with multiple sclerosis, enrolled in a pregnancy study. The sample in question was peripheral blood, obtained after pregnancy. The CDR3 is CASSQRGENTGELFF. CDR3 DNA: TGCGCCAGCAGCCAGCGGGGGGAGAACACCGGGGAGCTGTTTTTT.